These 10 T cell receptor beta chains originate from one sample sequenced in a study of shared T cell receptors in the human thymus. Using immunoSEQ multiplex PCR, the repertoire was profiled, and TCRdb retains in-frame clones only, with some absent. The sample records 630,000 or so clones, over 75% being singletons. The same data also went into a second study, on human thymus T cells.

The sequencing sample was made of thymocytes. The receptors were gathered from a boy under three years old with a congenital heart defect.

The chain joins TRBV6-5 to TRBJ2-7; maybe TRBD2 (5 bases). This CDR3 spans 14 amino acids. The germline V and J ends were trimmed by 0 bases and 2 bases, with 8 bases remaining between them. The germline CDR1 and CDR2 sequences are MNHEY and SVGAGI. The CDR3 spells CASSYSGATYEQYF. In nucleotides, the CDR3 is TGTGCCAGCAGTTACTCGGGAGCGACCTACGAGCAGTACTTC.

The V call is TRBV30, the J call TRBJ1-3, with 7 nucleotides matching TRBD1. Germline V CDR1 and CDR2: GTSNPN, SVGIG (reference sequence). After removal of 5 bases from V and 2 bases from J, the junction contained 6 bases not matched to a gene. This CDR3 is built from 14 residues. In DNA form, the CDR3 reads TGTGCCTGGGGAAGGGACAGTCCTGGAAACACCATATATTTT. It specifies CAWGRDSPGNTIYF. Using reference TRBV30 and TRBJ1-3 for the parts outside the CDR3, the full variable domain is SQTIHQWPATLVQPVGSPLSLECTVEGTSNPNLYWYRQAAGRGLQLLFYSVGIGQISSEVPQNLSASRPQDRQFILSSKKLLLSDSGFYLCAWGRDSPGNTIYFGEGSWLTVV.

The chain has TRBV7-6 and TRBJ2-1, with D possibly matching TRBD1 (8 bases). Germline values: CDR1 SGHVS, CDR2 FNYEAQ. The CDR3 spans 17 residues. Between the trimmed V and J ends, which lost 5 bases and 0 bases, there was a span of 17 bases. The CDR3 DNA sequence: TGTGCCAGCAGCGCAGACAGGGGACTATGCTCCTACAATGAGCAGTTCTTC. This sequence encodes CASSADRGLCSYNEQFF.

Comment on this clone: A junction boundary mismatches the germline segment, possibly from a read error. The rearrangement uses TRBV12-5 and TRBJ2-1; D uncertain. This CDR3 contains 10 residues. Germline V gene data show CDR1 as LGHNT and CDR2 as FRNRAP. The chain's CDR3 is CASGYSEQFF. In DNA form, the CDR3 reads TGTGCTAGCGGATACAGTGAGCAGTTCTTC.

The chain has TRBV28 and TRBJ1-1; possibly TRBD1 for D (6 bases). The CDR3 has 13 amino acids. Germline loops: CDR1 MDHEN, CDR2 SYDVKM. V dropped 3 bases and J dropped 6 bases, with 11 bases sitting between them. The CDR3 DNA sequence: TGTGCCAGCAGTTTGAGGCGGACAGCTGAAGCTTTCTTT. This translates into CASSLRRTAEAFF.

This clone has a single count. The chain carries TRBV7-2 and TRBJ1-4; D ambiguous. CDR3 length equals 16 residues. The V end was cut by 1 base, the J end by 0 bases, with 9 bases between. Germline V gene sequence: CDR1 SGHTA, CDR2 FQGNSA. CDR3 sequence (DNA): TGTGCCAGCAGCTTAGGCAATGCGGCAACTAATGAAAAACTGTTTTTT. Translated, it gives CASSLGNAATNEKLFF.

The chain has TRBV9 and TRBJ2-1; possible D gene TRBD1, 6 bases. Germline CDR1 and CDR2: SGDLS and YYNGEE. The CDR3 is 16 amino acids. V lost 0 bases and J 7 bases, leaving 17 bases between the germline ends. The DNA of the CDR3 is TGTGCCAGCAGCGTAGGGGAGCGTAGGGGGATAAATGAGCAGTTCTTC. Translating gives CASSVGERRGINEQFF.

The chain recombines TRBV29-1 with TRBJ2-4; a possible D gene is TRBD1 (5 bases). Trimming stripped 7 bases from V and 0 bases from J, with 19 bases between. The CDR3 loop spans 16 amino acids. CDR1 SQVTM and CDR2 ANQGSEA come from the germline V gene. DNA for the CDR3: TGCAGCGCCGGGTACAGGTCCCTTCTAGCCAAAAACATTCAGTACTTC. This gives the protein CSAGYRSLLAKNIQYF.

This chain connects TRBV12-1 to TRBJ2-7; TRBD2, the table's D call, lacks a check against the DNA. TRBV12-1 is an annotated pseudogene. CDR3 length equals 15 residues. CDR3 in amino acids: CASSQGLAASYEQYF. The CDR3 coding sequence is TGTGCCAGCAGTCAAGGACTAGCGGCTTCCTACGAGCAGTACTTC.

In DNA, the CDR3 is TGTGCCAGCAGTGCTCAGGCGAACACTGAAGCTTTCTTT. This translates into CASSAQANTEAFF. The rearrangement joins TRBV6-4 to TRBJ1-1, with D uncertain. The V end lost 4 bases, the J end lost 1 base, and 7 bases lay between the germline ends. CDR1 is MRHNA, CDR2 SNTAGT, per germline. There are 13 residues in the CDR3.